The 10 T cell receptor beta chains below all came from one sample that was sequenced in a study of shared clonotypes between healthy human individuals. Some clones are missing from TCRdb's copy, which holds only in-frame ones; the method was immunoSEQ multiplex PCR. The sample holds 2 million to 2.5 million clones; 85% to 95% are singletons and the top ten take roughly 0.34%. Specimen: naive CD4+ T cells from PBMCs. The subset was: CD45RA+ positively selected. These receptors were obtained from a man younger than 30 in good health. Some clones in this sample may be carry-over from other donors' samples.

The J gene is TRBJ2-7, the V gene TRBV19; 11 bases agree with TRBD2. The CDR3 contains 15 residues. V dropped 5 bases and J dropped 3; count of bases not matched to a gene: 6. Germline-derived CDR1 and CDR2 are LNHDA and SQIVND (reference sequence). The DNA of the CDR3 is TGTGCCAGTAGTGCTACACTAGCGGGAGTCTACGAGCAGTACTTC. Translated, it gives CASSATLAGVYEQYF.

This chain joins TRBV28 and TRBJ2-4; D is undetermined. CDR3 length: 15 residues. Germline CDR1 is MDHEN and CDR2 is SYDVKM. V gave up 3 bases and J gave up 0 bases, with 9 bases separating them. The CDR3, as DNA: TGTGCCAGCAGTTTTCCCTTGGGAGCCAAAAACATTCAGTACTTC. Its translation: CASSFPLGAKNIQYF.

The chain joins TRBV20-1 to TRBJ1-1; D gene uncertain. Germline V gives CDR1 DFQATT, CDR2 SNEGSKA (reference sequence). This CDR3 comprises 11 residues. V lost 6 bases and J 5 bases, leaving 10 bases between the germline ends. As DNA, the CDR3 is TGCAGTGCAACGCGTTTGACTGAAGCTTTCTTT. This translates into CSATRLTEAFF.

This chain links TRBV6-1 with TRBJ1-1; possible D gene TRBD1, 6 bases. Trimming shortened V by 8 bases and J by 3 bases, and 19 bases separated the two germline ends. This CDR3 comprises 15 residues. CDR1 is MNHNS, CDR2 SASEGT, per germline. CDR3 loop: CASLRGGLGDTEAFF. CDR3 in DNA: TGTGCCAGCCTTCGAGGGGGTCTAGGGGACACTGAAGCTTTCTTT.

The J gene is TRBJ1-1, the V gene TRBV30; D gene uncertain. This CDR3 is built from 11 residues. Germline V gene sequence: CDR1 GTSNPN, CDR2 SVGIG (reference sequence). V was pared by 3 bases and J by 0 bases, with 2 bases between. The CDR3 loop is CAWRMNTEAFF. The DNA for the CDR3 is TGTGCCTGGAGGATGAACACTGAAGCTTTCTTT.

This chain connects TRBV18 to TRBJ2-1; TRBD2 agrees at 11 bases. J was trimmed by 6 bases and V by 0 bases; bases with no gene match: 4. CDR3 size: 16 residues. CDR1 is KGHSH, CDR2 LQKENI, per germline. DNA for the CDR3: TGTGCCAGCTCACCACCGCGGCTAGCGGGAGGCAATGAGCAGTTCTTC. Translation gives CASSPPRLAGGNEQFF.

V and J are TRBV6-6 and TRBJ1-2; 9 nucleotides agree with TRBD1. This CDR3 is 13 amino acids long. V trimming: 6 bases; J trimming: 8 bases; junction bases outside the gene matches: 7. Germline CDR1 reads MNHNY; CDR2 reads SVGAGI (reference sequence). CDR3 nucleotide sequence: TGTGCCAGCAGCCACGGACAGGGGAGCGGCTACACCTTC. Amino acids: CASSHGQGSGYTF.

Notes on this clone: Within the sample, other DNA sequences also encode this same CDR3. This sequence joins TRBV6-6 and TRBJ1-3; 8 positions match TRBD1. Looked up from germline, CDR1 is MNHNY and CDR2 is SVGAGI (reference sequence). Trimming cost V 2 bases and J 0 bases; bases outside gene matches: 3. This CDR3 is built from 16 residues. CDR3 in DNA: TGTGCCAGCAGTTACCCGGGACAGGTCTCTGGAAACACCATATATTTT. The encoded protein is CASSYPGQVSGNTIYF.

This chain links TRBV28 with TRBJ2-5; D call uncertain. V was shortened by 11 bases and J by 3 bases, with 16 bases between the two germline ends. The germline gives CDR1 MDHEN, CDR2 SYDVKM. CDR3 size: 13 residues. The CDR3 here is CAGNDKGKETQYF. In nucleotides, the CDR3 is TGTGCCGGCAATGACAAGGGAAAAGAGACCCAGTACTTC.

The V and J genes are TRBV29-1 and TRBJ2-7; D is unresolved. Germline-derived CDR1 and CDR2 are SQVTM and ANQGSEA. V was cut by 7 bases and J by 5 bases, with 15 bases left in between. The CDR3 is 12 amino acids. In DNA form, the CDR3 reads TGCAGCGCCGCGCTCTTGGGTGACGAGCAGTACTTC. It specifies CSAALLGDEQYF.